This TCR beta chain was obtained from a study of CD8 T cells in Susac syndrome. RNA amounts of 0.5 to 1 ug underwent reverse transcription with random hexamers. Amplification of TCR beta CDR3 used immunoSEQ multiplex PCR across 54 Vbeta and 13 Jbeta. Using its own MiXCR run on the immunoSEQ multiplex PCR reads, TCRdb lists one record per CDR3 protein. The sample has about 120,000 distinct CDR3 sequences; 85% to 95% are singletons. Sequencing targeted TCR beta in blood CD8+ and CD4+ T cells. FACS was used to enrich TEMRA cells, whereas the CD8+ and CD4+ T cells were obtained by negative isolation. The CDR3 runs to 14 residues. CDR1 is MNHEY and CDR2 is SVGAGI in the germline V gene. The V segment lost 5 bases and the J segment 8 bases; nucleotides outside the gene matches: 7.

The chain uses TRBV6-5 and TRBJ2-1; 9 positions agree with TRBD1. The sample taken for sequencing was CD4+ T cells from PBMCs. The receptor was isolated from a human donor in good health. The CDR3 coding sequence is TGTGCCAGCAGTGCCAACAGGGGGCACGATGAGCAGTTCTTC. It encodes CASSANRGHDEQFF.